Below are 9 T cell receptor beta chains sequenced from a single sample in a study of T cell repertoires in cytomegalovirus infection. Via MiXCR, TCRdb re-called the reads, giving one row per CDR3 protein. The profile shows 490,000 or so distinct CDR3 sequences, around 10% of them singletons. Specimen: PBMCs. These receptors came from a human donor in good health (CMV status not recorded). Some clones in this sample may be carry-over from other donors' samples.

In its sample, this clonotype was seen many times. Written as DNA, the CDR3 is TGTGCCTCACGGGCAGGAACCTTCAATCAGCCCCAGCATTTT. Amino acid sequence: CASRAGTFNQPQHF. The chain combines TRBV12-3 or TRBV12-4 with TRBJ1-5; D ambiguous. The CDR3 contains 14 residues. V lost 11 bases and J 3 bases, leaving 17 bases between the germline ends.

This clonotype has at least ten counts. The genes are TRBV19 and TRBJ1-2; tentatively, D is TRBD1 (5 bases). Deletions cut 5 bases from V and 14 bases from J, with 18 bases between. Germline CDR1 LNHDA, CDR2 SQIVND (reference sequence). CDR3 length equals 12 residues. CDR3 bases: TGTGCCAGTAGTGCCACCGGGACGACGAATACCTTC. Its protein is CASSATGTTNTF.

This clonotype was found many times. The V call is TRBV7-8, the J call TRBJ1-3, with 7 positions matching TRBD1. Germline CDR1 is SGHVS and CDR2 is FQNEAQ. This CDR3 is built from 16 residues. V was clipped by 1 base and J by 4 bases; unmatched bases: 7. CDR3 amino acids: CASSLEGRGIGNTIYF. The CDR3, as DNA: TGTGCCAGCAGCTTAGAGGGCAGGGGGATAGGAAACACCATATATTTT.

This clonotype appeared many times. The V call is TRBV7-8, the J call TRBJ2-5; D ambiguous. The V gene's germline CDR1 is SGHVS and CDR2 FQNEAQ. With 3 bases removed from V and 2 bases from J, the gap between germline ends came to 10 bases. CDR3 length: 14 residues. The CDR3 DNA reads as TGTGCCAGCAGCTTGAGGACGGTGCAAGAGACCCAGTACTTC. Its translation is CASSLRTVQETQYF.

This clonotype was recorded many times. The genes are TRBV11-2 and TRBJ1-4; tentative D call: TRBD1 (6 bases). This CDR3 contains 18 residues. From germline, CDR1 is SGHAT and CDR2 FQNNGV. Trimming left V 4 bases short and J 7 bases short, with 25 bases between. CDR3 region: CASSSSSNRVGYGEKLFF. DNA for the CDR3: TGTGCCAGCAGCTCTTCCTCAAACAGGGTGGGATACGGTGAAAAACTGTTTTTT.

This clonotype was observed a handful of times. Since a much larger clone is just one base distant, this may be a read error. V is TRBV12-3 or TRBV12-4 and J is TRBJ2-2; a possible D gene is TRBD1 (5 bases). V was trimmed by 6 bases and J by 7 bases, leaving 15 bases between them. This CDR3 spans 14 amino acids. CDR3 bases: TGTGCCAGCAGCCAGGGATTATACATCGGGGAGCTGTTTTTT. The encoded protein is CASSQGLYIGELFF.

This clonotype was observed many times. The chain employs TRBV7-9 and TRBJ2-7; the D gene is possibly TRBD2 (5 bases). The CDR3 sequence is 15 residues long. V lost 4 bases and J lost 2, with 15 bases in between. Germline CDR1 reads SEHNR; CDR2 reads FQNEAQ (reference sequence). The CDR3 loop reads CASSSRVDLTYEQYF. The CDR3 region has the DNA TGTGCCAGCAGCTCAAGGGTGGACTTAACCTACGAGCAGTACTTC.

This clonotype occurred many times. This rearrangement joins TRBV7-8 to TRBJ2-1; TRBD2 matches 13 bases. There are 17 residues in the CDR3. V trimming: 3 bases; J trimming: 8 bases; junction bases outside the gene matches: 10. Germline V gives CDR1 SGHVS, CDR2 FQNEAQ. CDR3 bases: TGTGCCAGCAGCTTCTCGATTGGGACTAGCGGGACCTATGAGCAGTTCTTC. Translated: CASSFSIGTSGTYEQFF.

V gene TRBV9 combines with J gene TRBJ2-3; the D call may be TRBD1 or TRBD2 (5 bases each). Germline CDR1 is SGDLS and CDR2 is YYNGEE. The CDR3 is 15 residues long. Trimming took off 0 bases at V and 0 bases at J, with 8 bases between the two ends. This CDR3 reads CASSVGRGSTDTQYF. CDR3 nucleotides: TGTGCCAGCAGCGTAGGCCGGGGCAGCACAGATACGCAGTATTTT.